The rows below give T cell receptor beta chains drawn from one sample of a study of identical twins. TCRdb re-derived calls from the 5' RACE reads in MiXCR, one entry per CDR3 protein. The sample consists of 1.5 million or so distinct CDR3 sequences, roughly 35% of them appearing once. The sequencing input was cord blood. Receptor source: a newborn girl in good health. Both conserved end residues are part of each CDR3. Fields, in order: CDR3 protein, CDR3 DNA, D gene, CDR3 length, clone size, V gene, J gene. D genes are given only for firm matches. Size tells how often a clone was seen (once, few, many) or the class of an expanded clone, and some rows leave it out.

CDR3 protein: CSAQPPSGAHSEQYF; CDR3 DNA: TGCAGTGCACAACCCCCCTCCGGGGCCCACTCCGAGCAGTACTTC; D gene: .; CDR3 length: 15; clone size: .; V gene: TRBV20-1; J gene: TRBJ2-7
CDR3 protein: CSVSGTVLTTEAFF; CDR3 DNA: TGCAGTGTTAGCGGGACAGTCCTAACCACTGAAGCTTTCTTT; D gene: TRBD1; CDR3 length: 14; clone size: few; V gene: TRBV20-1; J gene: TRBJ1-1
CDR3 protein: CASSQDTLAGGSMGTDTQYF; CDR3 DNA: TGCGCCAGCAGCCAAGATACCCTAGCGGGAGGATCTATGGGCACAGATACGCAGTATTTT; D gene: TRBD2; CDR3 length: 20; clone size: few; V gene: TRBV4-1; J gene: TRBJ2-3
CDR3 protein: CSARGLAEGETQYF; CDR3 DNA: TGCAGTGCTAGGGGACTAGCGGAGGGGGAGACCCAGTACTTC; D gene: TRBD2; CDR3 length: 14; clone size: .; V gene: TRBV20-1; J gene: TRBJ2-5
CDR3 protein: CASSLAPAPNNEQFF; CDR3 DNA: TGTGCCAGCAGTTTAGCACCTGCCCCGAACAATGAGCAGTTCTTC; D gene: .; CDR3 length: 15; clone size: .; V gene: TRBV7-2; J gene: TRBJ2-1
CDR3 protein: CASRYGQGAYEQYF; CDR3 DNA: TGTGCCAGTAGATATGGACAGGGGGCCTACGAGCAGTACTTC; D gene: TRBD1; CDR3 length: 14; clone size: many; V gene: TRBV12-3/TRBV12-4; J gene: TRBJ2-7
CDR3 protein: CASSYGGQRETQYF; CDR3 DNA: TGTGCCAGCAGTTACGGGGGACAGAGAGAGACCCAGTACTTC; D gene: TRBD1; CDR3 length: 14; clone size: few; V gene: TRBV6-5; J gene: TRBJ2-5
CDR3 protein: CASSSATLPDTQYF; CDR3 DNA: TGTGCCAGCAGCTCCGCGACACTCCCAGATACGCAGTATTTT; D gene: .; CDR3 length: 14; clone size: .; V gene: TRBV7-9; J gene: TRBJ2-3
CDR3 protein: CASSALGLTLLAGDYNEQFF; CDR3 DNA: TGCGCCAGCAGCGCCCTAGGCCTCACTCTTCTAGCGGGGGACTACAATGAGCAGTTCTTC; D gene: TRBD2; CDR3 length: 20; clone size: once; V gene: TRBV5-1; J gene: TRBJ2-1
CDR3 protein: CATSSLDRPKNIQYF; CDR3 DNA: TGTGCCACCAGCAGCTTAGACAGACCCAAAAACATTCAGTACTTC; D gene: .; CDR3 length: 15; clone size: few; V gene: TRBV15; J gene: TRBJ2-4
CDR3 protein: CASSQDRLSGQYF; CDR3 DNA: .; D gene: .; CDR3 length: 13; clone size: .; V gene: TRBV4-2; J gene: TRBJ2-3
CDR3 protein: CSVDRGKAFF; CDR3 DNA: TGCAGCGTGGACAGGGGGAAAGCTTTCTTT; D gene: TRBD1; CDR3 length: 10; clone size: .; V gene: TRBV29-1; J gene: TRBJ1-1
CDR3 protein: CASSSGNSLGARAFF; CDR3 DNA: TGTGCCAGCAGCTCAGGGAACTCTCTCGGGGCTCGAGCTTTCTTT; D gene: .; CDR3 length: 15; clone size: few; V gene: TRBV13; J gene: TRBJ1-1
CDR3 protein: CSARGASGMGELFF; CDR3 DNA: TGCAGTGCCCGAGGGGCTAGCGGGATGGGGGAGCTGTTTTTT; D gene: TRBD2; CDR3 length: 14; clone size: .; V gene: TRBV20-1; J gene: TRBJ2-2
CDR3 protein: CASSLVLAGGHNEQFF; CDR3 DNA: TGCGCCAGCAGCTTGGTACTAGCGGGAGGGCACAATGAGCAGTTCTTC; D gene: TRBD2; CDR3 length: 16; clone size: once; V gene: TRBV5-1; J gene: TRBJ2-1
CDR3 protein: CASSGTGSLGETQYF; CDR3 DNA: TGTGCCAGCAGTGGAACAGGGTCATTAGGAGAGACCCAGTACTTC; D gene: .; CDR3 length: 15; clone size: .; V gene: TRBV2; J gene: TRBJ2-5
CDR3 protein: CASSLVSHSRGGYEQYF; CDR3 DNA: TGTGCCAGCAGCTTAGTTTCCCATTCCAGGGGAGGCTACGAGCAGTACTTC; D gene: .; CDR3 length: 17; clone size: few; V gene: TRBV7-9; J gene: TRBJ2-7
CDR3 protein: CASSLRWTGAYEQYF; CDR3 DNA: TGTGCCAGCAGTTTACGGTGGACAGGGGCCTACGAGCAGTACTTC; D gene: TRBD1; CDR3 length: 15; clone size: .; V gene: TRBV12-3/TRBV12-4; J gene: TRBJ2-7
CDR3 protein: CASSATRGGNYGYTF; CDR3 DNA: TGTGCCAGCAGTGCCACAAGGGGCGGTAACTATGGCTACACCTTC; D gene: .; CDR3 length: 15; clone size: .; V gene: TRBV6-1; J gene: TRBJ1-2
CDR3 protein: CASSLSYRQETQYF; CDR3 DNA: TGTGCCAGCAGTTTATCGTACAGACAAGAGACCCAGTACTTC; D gene: .; CDR3 length: 14; clone size: many; V gene: TRBV27; J gene: TRBJ2-5
CDR3 protein: CASSYRSEISYNEQFF; CDR3 DNA: TGTGCCAGCAGTTATCGGAGCGAGATCTCCTACAATGAGCAGTTCTTC; D gene: .; CDR3 length: 16; clone size: .; V gene: TRBV6-6; J gene: TRBJ2-1
CDR3 protein: CASSQVAGDTGELFF; CDR3 DNA: TGTGCCAGCAGCCAAGTAGCGGGAGACACCGGGGAGCTGTTTTTT; D gene: TRBD2; CDR3 length: 15; clone size: .; V gene: TRBV4-2; J gene: TRBJ2-2
CDR3 protein: CASSSSGRASGEQFF; CDR3 DNA: TGTGCCAGCAGTTCTAGCGGGAGGGCCTCAGGTGAGCAGTTCTTC; D gene: TRBD2; CDR3 length: 15; clone size: .; V gene: TRBV27; J gene: TRBJ2-1
CDR3 protein: CASSNGRAFEYF; CDR3 DNA: TGTGCCAGCAGCAACGGGAGGGCGTTCGAGTATTTT; D gene: TRBD2; CDR3 length: 12; clone size: .; V gene: TRBV14; J gene: TRBJ2-3